This TCR beta chain was sequenced for a study of blood T cell repertoires in COVID-19. Turning to the study itself: T cells, B-cell-depleted T cells, or PBMCs provided the cDNA or gDNA that served as material.

The germline V gene has CDR1 MNHEY and CDR2 SVGAGI. V lost 6 bases, J lost 1 base, and 2 bases stayed unmatched. The CDR3 is 14 residues long. In the original analysis: Amplification from reference gene primers served as the basis for estimated nucleated cell counts. Generated by immunoSEQ multiplex PCR, the TCRdb table keeps only in-frame clones and is missing some. The D gene and trimming were derived from the DNA, and the V and J assignments and clone size from that table. This sample carries about 280,000 clones, about nine tenths of them seen once, and the ten largest clones take approximately 10%.

The sequencing input was peripheral blood. The gene calls are TRBV6-5 and TRBJ2-1, with TRBD1 matching 8 bases. The clonotype comes from a man aged 40-49 years with active or convalescent COVID-19. The CDR3 loop is CASSGDRSYNEQFF. CDR3 DNA sequence: TGTGCCAGCAGCGGGGACAGGTCCTACAATGAGCAGTTCTTC.